The 8 T cell receptor beta chains in this list originate from one sample, sequenced in a study of metastatic and nonmetastatic thyroid tumors. Ahead of thyroid surgery, no patient had received treatment of any kind. Through MiXCR, TCRdb re-clonotyped the PCR reads. This sample yields over 10,000 clones, of which more than 20% are seen a single time; around a sixth belongs to the top ten. The source material was tumor tissue. The receptors here all came from a female donor with papillary thyroid cancer or a benign thyroid nodule (not recorded which). Some clones in this sample may be carry-over from other donors' samples.

The chain joins TRBV6-2 or TRBV6-3 to TRBJ2-3; 14 positions agree with TRBD2. The CDR3 loop spans 18 amino acids. Germline V gene lookup returns CDR1 MNHEY and CDR2 SVGEGT. J was trimmed by 4 bases and V by 6 bases; bases with no gene match: 12. Here the CDR3 reads CASRPDLGLAGEPDTQYF. In nucleotides, the CDR3 is TGTGCCAGCAGACCCGATCTGGGACTAGCGGGAGAGCCAGATACGCAGTATTTT.

The chain is built from TRBV24-1 and TRBJ2-1; no definite D call. The germline CDR1 and CDR2 sequences are KGHDR and SFDVKD. V was shortened by 7 bases and J by 0 bases, with 15 bases between the two germline ends. CDR3 size: 16 residues. The CDR3 loop is CATRGDSSSSYNEQFF. CDR3 sequence (DNA): TGTGCCACCAGGGGTGACTCTTCGAGCTCCTACAATGAGCAGTTCTTC.

In its sample, this clone was seen many times. The J gene is TRBJ1-1, the V gene TRBV5-6; D is ambiguous. The CDR3 consists of 13 residues. Germline V gives CDR1 SGHDT, CDR2 YYEEEE. Trimming cost V 2 bases and J 8 bases, with 13 bases left between them. Written as DNA, the CDR3 is TGTGCCAGCAGCTTAGTTCTGGACCTGGAAGCTTTCTTT. Translation gives CASSLVLDLEAFF.

This clone was counted many times. The V and J genes are TRBV7-2 and TRBJ2-3; no clear D. Trimming removed 5 bases at V and 0 bases at J, with 9 bases between. Germline V gives CDR1 SGHTA, CDR2 FQGNSA. CDR3 length: 14 amino acids. CDR3 loop: CASSVTTSTDTQYF. In nucleotides, the CDR3 is TGTGCCAGCAGCGTCACGACTAGCACAGATACGCAGTATTTT.

This clone was seen a handful of times. The CDR3 does not close with the conserved phenylalanine or tryptophan, likely indicating a read error. The chain carries TRBV28 and TRBJ2-3, with a weak D call TRBD2 (5 bases). The CDR3 is 13 residues long. Trimming pared 7 bases from V and 7 bases from J, leaving 15 bases between. Germline CDR1 MDHEN, CDR2 SYDVKM. This CDR3 reads CASTSASGYTQYS. The CDR3 DNA reads TGTGCCAGCACCTCTGCCAGCGGATATACGCAGTATTCT.

The chain carries TRBV30 and TRBJ1-2; 7 positions match TRBD1. Losses at the gene ends were 0 bases for V and 5 bases for J; bases not matched to a gene: 12. In germline, CDR1 is GTSNPN, CDR2 SVGIG (reference sequence). The CDR3 totals 16 residues. DNA of the CDR3: TGTGCCTGGAGTGTACATCAGGGGGTTAGGCTATATGGCTACACCTTC. This gives the protein CAWSVHQGVRLYGYTF.

This clone was counted ten times or more. It may be a read error: a sequence one base away is much more abundant. Other nucleotide sequences from this sample produce the same CDR3. The V call is TRBV4-1, the J call TRBJ1-3; unclear D gene. In germline, CDR1 is MGHRA, CDR2 YSYEKL. The V end lost 1 base, the J end lost 7 bases, and 20 bases lay between the germline ends. The CDR3 runs to 17 residues. For the CDR3, the DNA is TGCGCCAGCAGCCAAGTGTGGCGCGGGGAAGGTGGGAACACCATATATTTT. Encoded protein: CASSQVWRGEGGNTIYF.

Sample share makes this clone medium-sized. This chain links TRBV28 with TRBJ2-7; the D gene is possibly TRBD1 (6 bases). This CDR3 is 13 amino acids long. The germline gives CDR1 MDHEN, CDR2 SYDVKM. V was shortened by 8 bases and J by 5 bases, with 16 bases between the two germline ends. The CDR3 DNA reads as TGTGCCAGCCGACCGGGACAAATGAACGAGCAGTACTTC. Amino acids: CASRPGQMNEQYF.